The TCR beta chain described here comes from a study of post-analysis software for immune sequencing data. About the study: Courses of disease covered relapsing-remitting, secondary progressive and progressive-relapsing multiple sclerosis.

General study points: In patients, about five TRBV segments were more frequent than in controls, with TRBV5-6, TRBV5-1 and TRBV20-1 among them. Compared with controls, patients showed significantly lower normalized Chao1 diversity.

Researchers reported that TCR beta cDNA libraries carried unique molecular identifiers. There were roughly 0.95 to 11 million T cells, and about 500,000 cDNA molecules came from them. TCRdb independently ran MiXCR on the PCR reads; one entry per CDR3 protein. The sample lists hundreds of thousands of distinct CDR3 sequences, roughly 27% occurring once. Germline lookup yields CDR1 MDHEN and CDR2 SYDVKM. There are 15 residues in the CDR3. After removal of 4 bases from V and 7 bases from J, the junction contained 9 bases not matched to a gene. This clonotype appeared a few times. Antigen specificity is unknown.

Input material: blood. The receptor was isolated from a girl aged 10-17 years with multiple sclerosis. The chain has TRBV28 and TRBJ2-3; 9 nucleotides align to TRBD1. CDR3 in DNA: TGTGCCAGCAGTTGGACAGGGGCCAATTGGAATACGCAGTATTTT. Protein product: CASSWTGANWNTQYF.